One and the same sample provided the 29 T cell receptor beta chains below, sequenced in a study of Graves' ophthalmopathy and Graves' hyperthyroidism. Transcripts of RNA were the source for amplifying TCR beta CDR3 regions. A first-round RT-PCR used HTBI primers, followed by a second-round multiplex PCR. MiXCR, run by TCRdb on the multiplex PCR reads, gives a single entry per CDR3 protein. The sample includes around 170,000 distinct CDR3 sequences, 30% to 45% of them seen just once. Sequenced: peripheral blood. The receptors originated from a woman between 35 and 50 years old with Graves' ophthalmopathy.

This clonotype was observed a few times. The CDR3 reads CASSPRRFGNTEAFF. The CDR3 DNA is TGTGCCAGCAGCCCCCGACGGTTTGGAAACACTGAAGCTTTCTTT. V gene TRBV28 combines with J gene TRBJ1-1; D call uncertain. The germline V and J ends were trimmed by 6 bases and 2 bases, with 16 bases remaining between them. Germline CDR1 is MDHEN and CDR2 is SYDVKM. The CDR3 length is 15 residues.

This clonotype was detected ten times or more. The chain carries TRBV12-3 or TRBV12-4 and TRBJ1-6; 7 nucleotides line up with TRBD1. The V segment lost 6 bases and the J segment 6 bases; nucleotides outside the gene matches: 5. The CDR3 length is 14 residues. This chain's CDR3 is CASSPDRVNSPLHF. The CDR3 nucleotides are TGTGCCAGCAGCCCTGACAGGGTTAATTCACCCCTCCACTTT.

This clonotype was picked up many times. CDR3 in DNA: TGTGCCAGCAGGGGACAGAGATTCTACGAGCAGTACTTC. Encoded protein: CASRGQRFYEQYF. The chain uses TRBV28 and TRBJ2-7; 7 bases are shared with TRBD1. Germline assignment: CDR1 MDHEN and CDR2 SYDVKM. After removal of 6 bases from V and 3 bases from J, the junction contained 5 bases not matched to a gene. The CDR3 is made up of 13 amino acids.

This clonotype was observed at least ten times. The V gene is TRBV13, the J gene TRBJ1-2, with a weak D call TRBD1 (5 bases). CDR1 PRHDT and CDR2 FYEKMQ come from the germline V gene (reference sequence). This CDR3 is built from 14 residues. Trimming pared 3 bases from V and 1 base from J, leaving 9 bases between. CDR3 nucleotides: TGTGCCAGCAGCTTCGGGGGGATTAACTATGGCTACACCTTC. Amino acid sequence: CASSFGGINYGYTF.

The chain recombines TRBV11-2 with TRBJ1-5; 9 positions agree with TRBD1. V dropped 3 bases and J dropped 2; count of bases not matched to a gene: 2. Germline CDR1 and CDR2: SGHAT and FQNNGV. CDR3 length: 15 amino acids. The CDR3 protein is CASSLGQGRNQPQHF. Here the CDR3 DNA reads TGTGCCAGCAGCTTGGGACAGGGCCGCAATCAGCCCCAGCATTTT.

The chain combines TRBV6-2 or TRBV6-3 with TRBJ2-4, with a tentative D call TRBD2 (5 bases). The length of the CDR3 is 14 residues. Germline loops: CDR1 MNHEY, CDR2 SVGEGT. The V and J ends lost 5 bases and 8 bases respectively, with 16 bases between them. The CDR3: CASSPLGIQDIQYF. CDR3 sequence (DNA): TGTGCCAGCAGTCCTCTCGGGATTCAAGACATTCAGTACTTC.

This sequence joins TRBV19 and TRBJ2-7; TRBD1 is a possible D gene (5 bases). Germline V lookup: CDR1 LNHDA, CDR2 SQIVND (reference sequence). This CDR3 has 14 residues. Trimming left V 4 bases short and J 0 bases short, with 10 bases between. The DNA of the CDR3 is TGTGCCAGTAGTACAGACAGTTACTCCTACGAGCAGTACTTC. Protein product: CASSTDSYSYEQYF.

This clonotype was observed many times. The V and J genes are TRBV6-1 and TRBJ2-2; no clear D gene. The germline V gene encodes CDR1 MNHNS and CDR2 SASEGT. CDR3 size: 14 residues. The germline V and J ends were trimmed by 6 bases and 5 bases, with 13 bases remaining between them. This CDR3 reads CASRTRRSTGELFF. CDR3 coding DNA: TGTGCCAGCAGGACGCGCAGATCTACCGGGGAGCTGTTTTTT.

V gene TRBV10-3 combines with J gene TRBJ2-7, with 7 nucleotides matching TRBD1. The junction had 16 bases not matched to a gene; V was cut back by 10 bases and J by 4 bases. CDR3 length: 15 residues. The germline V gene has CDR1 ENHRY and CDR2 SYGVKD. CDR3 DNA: TGTGCCACCAGCACTAACGACAGGGTGGGATACGAGCAGTACTTC. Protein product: CATSTNDRVGYEQYF.

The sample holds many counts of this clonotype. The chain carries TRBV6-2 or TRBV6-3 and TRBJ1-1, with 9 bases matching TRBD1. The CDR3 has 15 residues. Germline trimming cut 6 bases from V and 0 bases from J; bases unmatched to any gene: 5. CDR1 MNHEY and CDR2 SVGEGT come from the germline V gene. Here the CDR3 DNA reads TGTGCCAGCAGACGATGGACAGGGGTGAACACTGAAGCTTTCTTT. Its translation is CASRRWTGVNTEAFF.

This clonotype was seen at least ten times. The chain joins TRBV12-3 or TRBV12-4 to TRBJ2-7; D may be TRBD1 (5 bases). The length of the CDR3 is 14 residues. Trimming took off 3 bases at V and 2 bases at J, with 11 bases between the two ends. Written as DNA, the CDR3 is TGTGCCAGCAGTTTCCCAGGGCTTGCCTACGAGCAGTACTTC. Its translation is CASSFPGLAYEQYF.

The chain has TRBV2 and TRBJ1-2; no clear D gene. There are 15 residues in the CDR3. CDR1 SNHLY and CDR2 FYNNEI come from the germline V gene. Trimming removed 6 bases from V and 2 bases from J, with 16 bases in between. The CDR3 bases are TGTGCCAGCAGCCACCCTCGGGAGCGAAACTATGGCTACACCTTC. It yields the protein CASSHPRERNYGYTF. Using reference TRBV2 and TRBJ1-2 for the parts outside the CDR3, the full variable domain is EPEVTQTPSHQVTQMGQEVILRCVPISNHLYFYWYRQILGQKVEFLVSFYNNEISEKSEIFDDQFSVERPDGSNFTLKIRSTKLEDSAMYFCASSHPRERNYGYTFGSGTRLTVV.

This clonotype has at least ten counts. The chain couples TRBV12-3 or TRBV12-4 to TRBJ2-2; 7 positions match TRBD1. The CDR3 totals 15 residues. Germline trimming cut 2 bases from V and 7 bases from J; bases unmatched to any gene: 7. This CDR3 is CASSLTGAGGGELFF. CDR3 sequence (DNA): TGTGCCAGCAGTTTAACAGGGGCGGGTGGCGGGGAGCTGTTTTTT.

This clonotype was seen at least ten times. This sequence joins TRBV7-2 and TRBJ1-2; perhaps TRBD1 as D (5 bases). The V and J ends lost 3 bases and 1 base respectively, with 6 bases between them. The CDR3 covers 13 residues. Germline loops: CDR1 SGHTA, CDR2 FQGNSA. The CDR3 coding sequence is TGTGCCAGCAGCTTGACAGTTAACTATGGCTACACCTTC. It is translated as CASSLTVNYGYTF.

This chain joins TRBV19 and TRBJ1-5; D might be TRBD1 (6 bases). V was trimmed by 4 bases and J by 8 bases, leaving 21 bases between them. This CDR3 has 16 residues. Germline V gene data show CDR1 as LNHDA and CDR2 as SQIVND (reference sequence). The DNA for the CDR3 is TGTGCCAGTAGTACCTCACAGGGAATAGGGATCAAGCCCCAGCATTTT. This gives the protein CASSTSQGIGIKPQHF.

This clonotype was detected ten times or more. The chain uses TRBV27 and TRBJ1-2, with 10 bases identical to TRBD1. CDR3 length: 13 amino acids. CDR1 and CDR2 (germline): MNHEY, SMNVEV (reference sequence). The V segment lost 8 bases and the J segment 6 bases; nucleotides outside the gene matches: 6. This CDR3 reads CASSTGQGHGYTF. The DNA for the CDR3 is TGTGCCAGCTCTACGGGACAGGGGCATGGCTACACCTTC.

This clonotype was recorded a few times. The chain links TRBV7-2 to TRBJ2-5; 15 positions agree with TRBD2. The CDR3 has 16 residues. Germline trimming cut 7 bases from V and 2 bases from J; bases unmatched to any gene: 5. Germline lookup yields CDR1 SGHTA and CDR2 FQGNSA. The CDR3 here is CASTPGLAGGQETQYF. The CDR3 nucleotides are TGTGCCAGCACCCCCGGACTAGCGGGAGGGCAAGAGACCCAGTACTTC.

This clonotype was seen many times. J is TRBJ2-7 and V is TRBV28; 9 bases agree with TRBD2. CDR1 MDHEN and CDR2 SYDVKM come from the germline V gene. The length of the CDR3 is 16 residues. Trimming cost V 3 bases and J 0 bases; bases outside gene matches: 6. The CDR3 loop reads CASSFRLAENSYEQYF. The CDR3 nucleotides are TGTGCCAGCAGTTTCCGACTAGCGGAAAACTCCTACGAGCAGTACTTC.

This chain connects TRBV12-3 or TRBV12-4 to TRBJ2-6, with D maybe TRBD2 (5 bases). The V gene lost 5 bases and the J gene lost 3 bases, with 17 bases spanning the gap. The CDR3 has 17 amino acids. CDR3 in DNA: TGTGCCAGCAGTCTATATGAGGGTAATAGTGGGGCCAACGTCCTGACTTTC. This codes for CASSLYEGNSGANVLTF.

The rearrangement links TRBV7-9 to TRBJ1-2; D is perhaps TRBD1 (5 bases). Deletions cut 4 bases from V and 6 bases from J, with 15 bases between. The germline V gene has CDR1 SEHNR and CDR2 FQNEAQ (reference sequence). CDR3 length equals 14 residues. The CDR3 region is CASSSSGRANGYTF. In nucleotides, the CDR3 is TGTGCCAGCAGCTCCTCGGGCAGGGCCAATGGCTACACCTTC.

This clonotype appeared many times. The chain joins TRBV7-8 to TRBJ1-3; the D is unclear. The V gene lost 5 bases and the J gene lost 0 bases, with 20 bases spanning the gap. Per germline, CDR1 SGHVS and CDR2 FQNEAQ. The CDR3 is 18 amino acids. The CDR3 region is CASSRLSRTVISGNTIYF. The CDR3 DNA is TGTGCCAGCAGCAGATTATCCAGGACGGTAATCTCTGGAAACACCATATATTTT.

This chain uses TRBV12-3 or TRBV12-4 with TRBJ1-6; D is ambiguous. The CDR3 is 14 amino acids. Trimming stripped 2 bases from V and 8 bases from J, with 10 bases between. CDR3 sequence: CASSLIGVDSPLHF. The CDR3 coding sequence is TGTGCCAGCAGTTTAATCGGAGTTGATTCACCCCTCCACTTT.

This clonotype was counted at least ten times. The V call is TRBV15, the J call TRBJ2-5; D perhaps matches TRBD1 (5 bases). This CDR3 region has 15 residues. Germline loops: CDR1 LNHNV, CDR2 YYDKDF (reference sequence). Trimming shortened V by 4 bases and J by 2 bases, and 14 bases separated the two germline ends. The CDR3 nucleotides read TGTGCCACCAGCATAACGATGACAGCTCAAGAGACCCAGTACTTC. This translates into CATSITMTAQETQYF.

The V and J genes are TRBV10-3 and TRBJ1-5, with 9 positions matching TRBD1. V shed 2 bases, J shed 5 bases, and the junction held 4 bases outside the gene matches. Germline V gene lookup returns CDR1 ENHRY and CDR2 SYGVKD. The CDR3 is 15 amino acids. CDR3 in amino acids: CAISEEDRGHQPQHF. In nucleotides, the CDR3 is TGTGCCATCAGTGAGGAGGACAGGGGCCATCAGCCCCAGCATTTT.

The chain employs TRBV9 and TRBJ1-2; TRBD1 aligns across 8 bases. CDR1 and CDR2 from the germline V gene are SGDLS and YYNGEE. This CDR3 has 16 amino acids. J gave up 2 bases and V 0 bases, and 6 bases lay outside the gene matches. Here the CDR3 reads CASSVADRAQNYGYTF. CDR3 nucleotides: TGTGCCAGCAGCGTAGCGGACAGGGCACAAAACTATGGCTACACCTTC.

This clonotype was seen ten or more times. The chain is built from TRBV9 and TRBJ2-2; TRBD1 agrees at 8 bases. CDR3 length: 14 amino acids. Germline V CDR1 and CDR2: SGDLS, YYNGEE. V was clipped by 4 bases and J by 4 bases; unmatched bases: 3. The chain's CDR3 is CASSPGQATGELFF. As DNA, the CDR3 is TGTGCCAGCAGCCCGGGACAGGCCACCGGGGAGCTGTTTTTT. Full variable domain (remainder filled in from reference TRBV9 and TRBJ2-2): DSGVTQTPKHLITATGQRVTLRCSPRSGDLSVYWYQQSLDQGLQFLIQYYNGEERAKGNILERFSAQQFPDLHSELNLSSLELGDSALYFCASSPGQATGELFFGEGSRLTVL.

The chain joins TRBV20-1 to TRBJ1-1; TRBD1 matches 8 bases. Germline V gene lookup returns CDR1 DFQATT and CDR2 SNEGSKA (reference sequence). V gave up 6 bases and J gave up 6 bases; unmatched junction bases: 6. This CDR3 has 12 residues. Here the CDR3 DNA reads TGCAGTGCCCAAGACAGGGGATCTGAAGCTTTCTTT. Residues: CSAQDRGSEAFF.

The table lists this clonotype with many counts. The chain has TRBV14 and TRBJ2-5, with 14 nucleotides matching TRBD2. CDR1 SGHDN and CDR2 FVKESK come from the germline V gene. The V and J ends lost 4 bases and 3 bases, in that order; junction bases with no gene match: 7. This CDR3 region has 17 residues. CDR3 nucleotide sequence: TGTGCCAGCAGCCGACTAGCGGGAGGGACCTTTAAAGAGACCCAGTACTTC. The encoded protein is CASSRLAGGTFKETQYF.

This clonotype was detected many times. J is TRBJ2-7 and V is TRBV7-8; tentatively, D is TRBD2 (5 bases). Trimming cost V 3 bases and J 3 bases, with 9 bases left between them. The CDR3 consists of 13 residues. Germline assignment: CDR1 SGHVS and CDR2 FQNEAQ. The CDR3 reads CASSFVGLYEQYF. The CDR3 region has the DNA TGTGCCAGCAGCTTCGTCGGACTCTACGAGCAGTACTTC.